This TCR beta chain was identified during a study of cytomegalovirus exposure and HLA in healthy donors. For this clone: Its cognate antigen is unknown.

Study findings and constraints: In a later analysis, HLA-associated beta chains showed higher expansion and lower generation probabilities than comparable chains. Several V segments, TRBV6-2 and TRBV6-3 among them, could not be told apart and were dropped. TCR beta chain V- and J-gene trimming was linked, in a later analysis, to a missense variant in DCLRE1C. Solely CMV serostatus was available to characterize immune exposure.

The PCR used 60 Vbeta and 13 Jbeta primers. The table came from immunoSEQ multiplex PCR; TCRdb's copy has only in-frame clones and leaves some out. The table shows over 250,000 clones, with approximately 70% occurring only once. Germline V lookup: CDR1 SGHRS, CDR2 YFSETQ. V gave up 5 bases and J gave up 6 bases; unmatched junction bases: 14. The CDR3 has 16 amino acids. The source is a female donor in good health and CMV-seronegative. The rearrangement uses TRBV5-1 and TRBJ2-1; 7 nucleotides agree with TRBD2. Sequencing was carried out using PBMCs. The CDR3 DNA is TGCGCCAGCAGATTACGGACCGGGACTAAAGTCAATGAGCAGTTCTTC. This codes for CASRLRTGTKVNEQFF.